This is a list of T cell receptor beta chains from one sample in a study of T cell clonotyping in hematopoietic cell transplantation. The data were produced by immunoSEQ multiplex PCR, yet TCRdb's version contains in-frame clones alone and is incomplete. The top ten hold 17% of the sample, which has over 15,000 clones, 70% to 80% seen once. The material sequenced was peripheral blood mononuclear cells, taken before stem cell transplant. These receptors came from a man aged 55 to 69 with acute myeloid leukemia. Some clones in this sample may be carry-over from other donors' samples. CDR3s include the opening cysteine and the closing phenylalanine or tryptophan. Fields, in order: V gene, D gene, clone size, J gene, CDR3 DNA, CDR3 protein. D genes are given only for firm matches. Clone sizes are given selectively: once, few, many, or a class where the clone is expanded.

v_gene: TRBV11-1
d_gene: NA
abundance: NA
j_gene: TRBJ2-3
CDR3nt: TGTGCCAGCAGCTTAGCGTATTACGGACGGAGCCTTTCGGATACGCAGTATTTT
CDR3aa: CASSLAYYGRSLSDTQYF

v_gene: TRBV19
d_gene: NA
abundance: NA
j_gene: TRBJ2-7
CDR3nt: TGTGCCAGTCGAGCAGGGGCCACCTCCTACGAGCAGTACTTC
CDR3aa: CASRAGATSYEQYF

v_gene: TRBV6-6
d_gene: TRBD1
abundance: NA
j_gene: TRBJ1-2
CDR3nt: TGTGCCAGCAGTTACCTCCTCTCGGACAGGCCAAATGGCTACACCTTC
CDR3aa: CASSYLLSDRPNGYTF

v_gene: TRBV4-1
d_gene: NA
abundance: NA
j_gene: TRBJ1-2
CDR3nt: TGCGCCAGCAGCCAAGATGGCAGTCTCTATGGCTACACCTTC
CDR3aa: CASSQDGSLYGYTF

v_gene: TRBV7-2
d_gene: NA
abundance: NA
j_gene: TRBJ2-2
CDR3nt: TGTGCCAGCAGCTTCGAGCAGGTGGGGACCGGGGAGCTGTTTTTT
CDR3aa: CASSFEQVGTGELFF

v_gene: TRBV28
d_gene: NA
abundance: NA
j_gene: TRBJ1-5
CDR3nt: TGTGCCAGCAGTGGTTGGGAGGGGGAGCCCCAGCATTTT
CDR3aa: CASSGWEGEPQHF

v_gene: TRBV7-2
d_gene: TRBD2
abundance: NA
j_gene: TRBJ2-1
CDR3nt: TGTGCCAGCAGCTTAAAGGCTGGACTAGCTTACAATGAGCAGTTCTTC
CDR3aa: CASSLKAGLAYNEQFF

v_gene: TRBV29-1
d_gene: NA
abundance: NA
j_gene: TRBJ2-5
CDR3nt: TGCAGCTTCACCCCGCGGACAGTCTTCCAAGAGACCCAGTACTTC
CDR3aa: CSFTPRTVFQETQYF

v_gene: TRBV30
d_gene: NA
abundance: few
j_gene: TRBJ2-7
CDR3nt: TGTGCCTGGAGCTATTTCTTAGGGTACTACGAGCAGTACTTC
CDR3aa: CAWSYFLGYYEQYF

v_gene: TRBV4-3
d_gene: NA
abundance: NA
j_gene: TRBJ2-5
CDR3nt: TGCGCCAGCAGCTCGGGGCGGCTACCCCTCGAAGAGACCCAGTACTTC
CDR3aa: CASSSGRLPLEETQYF

v_gene: TRBV7-9
d_gene: NA
abundance: NA
j_gene: TRBJ2-1
CDR3nt: TGTGCCAGCAGCTTCCGGGGCCTCAATGGGAATGAGCAGTTCTTC
CDR3aa: CASSFRGLNGNEQFF

v_gene: TRBV6-5
d_gene: NA
abundance: NA
j_gene: TRBJ1-2
CDR3nt: TGTGCCAGCAGGACCTTAAAAGGGGCTAACTATGGCTACACCTTC
CDR3aa: CASRTLKGANYGYTF

v_gene: TRBV7-3
d_gene: NA
abundance: NA
j_gene: TRBJ2-1
CDR3nt: TGTGCCAGCAGCTTAACCCCCGCCCAGCGGTACAATGAGCAGTTCTTC
CDR3aa: CASSLTPAQRYNEQFF

v_gene: TRBV2
d_gene: NA
abundance: medium-sized
j_gene: TRBJ2-5
CDR3nt: TGTGCCAGCAATAGAAGGGTAGAAGAGACCCAGTACTTC
CDR3aa: CASNRRVEETQYF

v_gene: TRBV19
d_gene: NA
abundance: once
j_gene: TRBJ2-1
CDR3nt: TGTGCCAGTAGTATAGAGACTAGCAATGAGCAGTTCTTC
CDR3aa: CASSIETSNEQFF

v_gene: TRBV2
d_gene: TRBD1
abundance: medium-sized
j_gene: TRBJ1-2
CDR3nt: TGTGCCAGCAGGAGATATACAGGGGATGGCTACACCTTC
CDR3aa: CASRRYTGDGYTF

v_gene: TRBV6-6
d_gene: TRBD1
abundance: NA
j_gene: TRBJ1-4
CDR3nt: TGTGCCACAGGGGCTACAGGGACAGTCTATGAAAAACTGTTTTTT
CDR3aa: CATGATGTVYEKLFF

v_gene: TRBV20-1
d_gene: NA
abundance: NA
j_gene: TRBJ2-5
CDR3nt: TGCAGTGCCGGGGAACAAGAGACCCAGTACTTC
CDR3aa: CSAGEQETQYF

v_gene: TRBV11-2
d_gene: TRBD1
abundance: NA
j_gene: TRBJ1-2
CDR3nt: TGTGCCAGCAGCTTAGAGGACAGGGCGGCCTATGGCTACACCTTC
CDR3aa: CASSLEDRAAYGYTF

v_gene: TRBV11-3
d_gene: TRBD1
abundance: once
j_gene: TRBJ1-1
CDR3nt: TGTGCCAGCAGCTTAGCAGGGGGAGCTGAAGCTTTCTTT
CDR3aa: CASSLAGGAEAFF

v_gene: TRBV25-1
d_gene: NA
abundance: few
j_gene: TRBJ2-3
CDR3nt: TGTGCCACCCCGAGCACCTTCACAGATACGCAGTATTTT
CDR3aa: CATPSTFTDTQYF

v_gene: TRBV6-5
d_gene: NA
abundance: few
j_gene: TRBJ2-5
CDR3nt: TGTGCCAGCAGCCCCTTTGGGTCCCATAAAGAGACCCAGTACTTC
CDR3aa: CASSPFGSHKETQYF